Below, 18 T cell receptor beta chains from the same sample are listed, as sequenced in a study of spatial heterogeneity in lung cancer. TCRdb reanalysed the 5' RACE reads using MiXCR and keeps one entry per CDR3 protein. The sample shows roughly 25,000 distinct CDR3 sequences, approximately 7% of them seen only once. Sample time point: sample taken at primary tumor resection. Source: PBMCs, taken at surgery. Receptor source: a male donor with early-stage non-small cell lung cancer.

This clonotype was recorded many times. CDR3 region: CSGKRDSYEQYV. CDR3 in DNA: TGCAGTGGCAAGAGGGACAGCTACGAGCAGTACGTC. V usage is TRBV20-1 and J usage is TRBJ2-7; TRBD1 aligns across 7 bases. CDR1 and CDR2 (germline): DFQATT, SNEGSKA (reference sequence). The CDR3 loop spans 12 amino acids. Trimming cost V 7 bases and J 3 bases; bases outside gene matches: 6.

The table lists this clonotype with many counts. J is TRBJ2-3 and V is TRBV9, with D perhaps TRBD1 (6 bases). This CDR3 spans 13 amino acids. Germline V lookup: CDR1 SGDLS, CDR2 YYNGEE. V was trimmed by 3 bases and J by 4 bases, leaving 9 bases between them. CDR3 in DNA: TGTGCCAGCAGCGGGGCAGGGGCAGATACGCAGTATTTT. This gives the protein CASSGAGADTQYF.

There are many counts of this clonotype. The rearrangement joins TRBV28 to TRBJ2-5, with D perhaps matching TRBD2 (6 bases). The CDR3 consists of 15 residues. Germline V gene sequence: CDR1 MDHEN, CDR2 SYDVKM. The V and J ends lost 6 bases and 2 bases respectively, with 16 bases between them. CDR3 region: CASSPPASVQETQYF. CDR3 sequence (DNA): TGTGCCAGCAGCCCACCGGCTAGCGTGCAAGAGACCCAGTACTTC.

This clonotype has ten or more counts. The chain combines TRBV24-1 with TRBJ2-5; 8 nucleotides align to TRBD2. V lost 4 bases, J lost 2 bases, and 8 bases stayed unmatched. The CDR3 is made up of 16 amino acids. Germline V lookup: CDR1 KGHDR, CDR2 SFDVKD. CDR3 loop: CATSESGTSTQETQYF. The CDR3 region has the DNA TGTGCCACCAGTGAGTCCGGGACTAGTACTCAAGAGACCCAGTACTTC.

The gene calls are TRBV2 and TRBJ2-1, with D possibly TRBD2 on 5 matching bases. The CDR3 sequence is 14 residues long. The V gene lost 5 bases and the J gene lost 5 bases, with 13 bases spanning the gap. The V gene's germline CDR1 is SNHLY and CDR2 FYNNEI. In nucleotides, the CDR3 is TGTGCCAGCAGTCCCAGGACCGGGGACAATGAGCAGTTCTTC. Its translation is CASSPRTGDNEQFF.

A remark on this clonotype: This may arise from a read error, as a much more abundant clone is one base away. Here the CDR3 omits its conserved ending phenylalanine or tryptophan, so a read error is the likely source. V usage is TRBV20-1 and J usage is TRBJ2-3; 10 nucleotides agree with TRBD2. Germline assignment: CDR1 DFQATT and CDR2 SNEGSKA (reference sequence). V dropped 3 bases and J dropped 5; count of bases not matched to a gene: 5. The CDR3 has 14 amino acids. As DNA, the CDR3 is TGCAGTGCTAGGCTAGCGGGAGCGAAAGATACGCAGTATTTA. The encoded protein is CSARLAGAKDTQYL.

The chain carries TRBV6-5 and TRBJ1-5; 7 positions agree with TRBD1. V dropped 2 bases and J dropped 7; count of bases not matched to a gene: 8. This CDR3 comprises 15 residues. From germline, CDR1 is MNHEY and CDR2 SVGAGI. CDR3 residues: CASSYTTGQDQPQHF. In DNA, the CDR3 is TGTGCCAGCAGTTACACGACAGGGCAGGACCAGCCCCAGCATTTT.

This clonotype has ten or more counts. The chain has TRBV28 and TRBJ2-7, with D maybe TRBD2 (6 bases). The V end lost 6 bases, the J end lost 7 bases, and 13 bases lay between the germline ends. CDR1 and CDR2 from the germline V gene are MDHEN and SYDVKM. The CDR3 extends over 12 amino acids. CDR3 bases: TGTGCCAGCAGCTCCGGGGGTGGAGAGCAGTACTTC. It specifies CASSSGGGEQYF. Based on the CDR3 plus reference TRBV28 and TRBJ2-7, the full variable domain is DVKVTQSSRYLVKRTGEKVFLECVQDMDHENMFWYRQDPGLGLRLIYFSYDVKMKEKGDIPEGYSVSREKKERFSLILESASTNQTSMYLCASSSGGGEQYFGPGTRLTVT.

The table lists this clonotype with many counts. V and J are TRBV12-3 or TRBV12-4 and TRBJ2-7, with TRBD2 as a possible D gene (5 bases). The CDR3 has 14 amino acids. Between the trimmed V and J ends, which lost 8 bases and 4 bases, there was a span of 18 bases. The CDR3 loop is CASGPWERPYEQYF. CDR3 bases: TGTGCCAGCGGACCGTGGGAGCGGCCTTACGAGCAGTACTTC.

There are many counts of this clonotype. The V gene is TRBV5-1, the J gene TRBJ2-5; D call uncertain. CDR3 length: 12 amino acids. V lost 3 bases, J lost 4 bases, and 7 bases lay in between. Germline assignment: CDR1 SGHRS and CDR2 YFSETQ. In DNA form, the CDR3 reads TGCGCCAGCAGCTACGGGTTAGAGACCCAGTACTTC. Amino acids: CASSYGLETQYF. The full variable domain, its missing parts supplied by reference TRBV5-1 and TRBJ2-5, is KAGVTQTPRYLIKTRGQQVTLSCSPISGHRSVSWYQQTPGQGLQFLFEYFSETQRNKGNFPGRFSGRQFSNSRSEMNVSTLELGDSALYLCASSYGLETQYFGPGTRLLVL.

CDR3 sequence reads: CASSTGPNSPLHF. DNA for the CDR3: TGTGCCAGCAGTACAGGGCCTAATTCACCCCTCCACTTT. The chain recombines TRBV27 with TRBJ1-6, with a tentative D call TRBD1 (6 bases). The V and J ends lost 5 bases and 6 bases respectively, with 8 bases between them. CDR1 and CDR2 from the germline V gene are MNHEY and SMNVEV (reference sequence). The CDR3 covers 13 residues.

The sample holds many counts of this clonotype. The V call is TRBV2, the J call TRBJ2-3, with D unresolved. The V gene's germline CDR1 is SNHLY and CDR2 FYNNEI. Trimming took 8 bases from V and 0 from J, leaving 9 bases between them. CDR3 length: 13 residues. The CDR3 coding sequence is TGTGCCAGCTCTCGTGAAAGCACAGATACGCAGTATTTT. Translation gives CASSRESTDTQYF.

There are many counts of this clonotype. This chain uses TRBV11-2 with TRBJ2-1; D remains unclear. The V gene lost 4 bases and the J gene lost 6 bases, with 10 bases spanning the gap. CDR1 is SGHAT, CDR2 FQNNGV, per germline. This CDR3 is built from 13 residues. This CDR3 reads CASSSRQVNEQFF. The CDR3 DNA reads TGTGCCAGCAGCTCTCGACAAGTCAATGAGCAGTTCTTC. Looking up the rest from reference TRBV11-2 and TRBJ2-1 gives the full variable domain: EAGVAQSPRYKIIEKRQSVAFWCNPISGHATLYWYQQILGQGPKLLIQFQNNGVVDDSQLPKDRFSAERLKGVDSTLKIQPAKLEDSAVYLCASSSRQVNEQFFGPGTRLTVL.

The chain uses TRBV28 and TRBJ2-3; D ambiguous. CDR1 and CDR2 (germline): MDHEN, SYDVKM. The CDR3 totals 11 residues. The V gene lost 3 bases and the J gene lost 6 bases, with 4 bases spanning the gap. Written as DNA, the CDR3 is TGTGCCAGCAGTTTGGTGGATACGCAGTATTTT. Amino acid sequence: CASSLVDTQYF.

The J gene is TRBJ2-5, the V gene TRBV28; 7 nucleotides line up with TRBD1. Germline CDR1 and CDR2: MDHEN and SYDVKM. The junction had 6 bases not matched to a gene; V was cut back by 3 bases and J by 2 bases. The CDR3 contains 15 residues. Here the CDR3 reads CASSFAGTEQETQYF. The CDR3 nucleotides read TGTGCCAGCAGTTTCGCCGGGACAGAACAAGAGACCCAGTACTTC. Variable domain in full (rest from reference TRBV28 and TRBJ2-5): DVKVTQSSRYLVKRTGEKVFLECVQDMDHENMFWYRQDPGLGLRLIYFSYDVKMKEKGDIPEGYSVSREKKERFSLILESASTNQTSMYLCASSFAGTEQETQYFGPGTRLLVL.

This chain uses TRBV6-1 with TRBJ2-1; possibly TRBD1 for D (6 bases). The CDR3 runs 13 residues. V lost 7 bases and J lost 9, with 16 bases in between. Looked up from germline, CDR1 is MNHNS and CDR2 is SASEGT. CDR3 nucleotide sequence: TGTGCCAGCATCATTGGACAGTCGGGTGAGCAGTTCTTC. It encodes CASIIGQSGEQFF.

This clonotype appeared many times. The chain joins TRBV30 to TRBJ2-7; D is ambiguous. The CDR3 is 15 amino acids. In germline, CDR1 is GTSNPN, CDR2 SVGIG (reference sequence). V was clipped by 7 bases and J by 5 bases, with 24 bases between them. The DNA of the CDR3 is TGTGCCTTCCAAGTCCGACCCCCACGCGGCGACGAGCAGTACTTC. Translation gives CAFQVRPPRGDEQYF.

This clonotype has ten or more counts. This chain links TRBV20-1 with TRBJ1-2; TRBD1 matches 7 bases. The CDR3 consists of 14 residues. Per the germline V gene, CDR1 is DFQATT and CDR2 is SNEGSKA (reference sequence). J lost 6 bases, V lost 6 bases, and 13 bases had no gene match. Here the CDR3 reads CSADDPDRWDGYTF. DNA for the CDR3: TGCAGTGCGGATGATCCGGACAGGTGGGATGGCTACACCTTC.